Reported below is one T cell receptor beta chain. The sample originates from a study of technical replicates of blood from several donors. The protocol was immunoSEQ multiplex PCR, while the TCRdb copy is restricted to in-frame clones and leaves out a portion. The sample yields under 35,000 clones, 90% to 95% seen once. The length of the CDR3 is 16 residues. The source of this sequence is a human donor in good health. Some clones in this sample may be carry-over from other donors' samples. The gene calls are TRBV21-1 and TRBJ1-1. TRBV21-1 is a documented pseudogene. Sequenced input: PBMCs. The CDR3 coding sequence is TGTGCCAGCAGCAAAAACCGGACTCCCGGGGGAACTGAAGCTTTCTTT. Protein sequence: CASSKNRTPGGTEAFF.